The 23 T cell receptor beta chains below all came from one sample that was sequenced in a study of blood T cell repertoires in COVID-19. Measured with immunoSEQ multiplex PCR; TCRdb has only the in-frame clones, and not every one. The data show roughly 120,000 clones, with over 60% seen just once and about 6.6% held by the top ten. Source material: peripheral blood. The origin of the receptors is a man between 65 and 85 years old with acute or convalescent COVID-19.

The rearrangement links TRBV7-9 to TRBJ1-5; D remains ambiguous. The CDR3 length is 16 residues. Trimming left V 1 base short and J 0 bases short, with 10 bases between. CDR1 and CDR2 from the germline V gene are SEHNR and FQNEAQ (reference sequence). The CDR3 DNA follows: TGTGCCAGCAGCTTAGGAGGTTCCGTTAGCAATCAGCCCCAGCATTTT. It codes for CASSLGGSVSNQPQHF. The complete variable domain, with remaining parts taken from reference TRBV7-9 and TRBJ1-5, reads DTGVSQNPRHKITKRGQNVTFRCDPISEHNRLYWYRQTLGQGPEFLTYFQNEAQLEKSRLLSDRFSAERPKGSFSTLEIQRTEQGDSAMYLCASSLGGSVSNQPQHFGDGTRLSIL.

This chain joins TRBV19 and TRBJ1-1, with D perhaps TRBD1 (6 bases). The CDR3 consists of 15 residues. The germline CDR1 and CDR2 sequences are LNHDA and SQIVND (reference sequence). Between the trimmed V and J ends, which lost 7 bases and 4 bases, there was a span of 19 bases. The CDR3 region is CASTLRGGRVTEAFF. The DNA for the CDR3 is TGTGCCAGTACCCTAAGGGGGGGGCGGGTCACTGAAGCTTTCTTT.

The V and J genes are TRBV3-1 (or the pseudogene TRBV3-2) and TRBJ2-7, with TRBD2 identical over 8 bases. The CDR3 is 14 residues long. In germline, CDR1 is LGHDT, CDR2 YNNKEL (reference sequence). V shed 2 bases, J shed 5 bases, and the junction held 5 bases outside the gene matches. Written as DNA, the CDR3 is TGTGCCAGCAGCCAACGGGGGGGCCTCAACGAGCAGTACTTC. Encoded protein: CASSQRGGLNEQYF.

This chain links TRBV4-2 with TRBJ1-2, with 9 bases fitting TRBD1. CDR3 length equals 15 residues. Unmatched junction bases numbered 5, after V lost 0 bases and J lost 6 bases. Germline V lookup: CDR1 LGHNA, CDR2 YNFKEQ. The CDR3 bases are TGTGCCAGCAGCCAAGATTGGGACAGGGTAAATGGCTACACCTTC. This sequence encodes CASSQDWDRVNGYTF.

Here the CDR3 DNA reads TGTGCCAGCTCCCCCCGCGAGCCGGGAGTGGGCGAGCAGTACTTC. Protein product: CASSPREPGVGEQYF. V usage is TRBV18 and J usage is TRBJ2-7; D may be TRBD2 (6 bases). CDR3 length equals 15 residues. Trimming took off 6 bases at V and 6 bases at J, with 21 bases between the two ends. The germline CDR1 and CDR2 sequences are KGHSH and LQKENI.

The CDR3 nucleotides are TGTGCCAGCAGACCGAGTCCGGTCTTGTCCGAGCAGTACTTC. This translates into CASRPSPVLSEQYF. The chain joins TRBV2 to TRBJ2-7, with no clear D. Germline loops: CDR1 SNHLY, CDR2 FYNNEI. Between the trimmed V and J ends, which lost 6 bases and 6 bases, there was a span of 18 bases. The CDR3 is 14 residues long.

This rearrangement joins TRBV5-1 to TRBJ2-5, with 10 bases that match TRBD2. The CDR3 totals 14 residues. V lost 4 bases and J lost 4; bases outside the gene matches: 4. Per the germline V gene, CDR1 is SGHRS and CDR2 is YFSETQ. The CDR3 protein is CASSPRLAGETQYF. The CDR3 DNA follows: TGCGCCAGCAGCCCGCGACTAGCGGGAGAGACCCAGTACTTC.

The chain has TRBV6-4 and TRBJ1-2; TRBD1 aligns across 9 bases. The CDR3 extends over 15 amino acids. Germline lookup yields CDR1 MRHNA and CDR2 SNTAGT. V trimming: 4 bases; J trimming: 5 bases; junction bases outside the gene matches: 8. The CDR3 bases are TGTGCCAGCAGTGTAACAGGGGGCGCTTGGTATGGCTACACCTTC. Encoded protein: CASSVTGGAWYGYTF.

In this sample, this clone turned up a few times. This sequence joins TRBV12-3 or TRBV12-4 and TRBJ2-3, with unresolved D. The CDR3 runs 13 residues. V was cut by 7 bases and J by 4 bases, with 12 bases left in between. Written as DNA, the CDR3 is TGTGCCAGCAATACGGCCGGAGCAGATACGCAGTATTTT. As protein: CASNTAGADTQYF.

The chain employs TRBV7-3 and TRBJ2-2, with 8 positions matching TRBD1. Germline CDR1 and CDR2: SGHTA and FQGTGA. The ends lost 6 bases at V and 8 bases at J; junction bases unmatched: 8. The CDR3 covers 14 residues. Here the CDR3 DNA reads TGTGCCAGCAGTACAGGGGGGATATCTGGGGAGCTGTTTTTT. The encoded protein is CASSTGGISGELFF.

This chain links TRBV27 with TRBJ1-6, with D tentatively TRBD1 (5 bases). Germline CDR1 is MNHEY and CDR2 is SMNVEV (reference sequence). The V end lost 3 bases, the J end lost 5 bases, and 8 bases lay between the germline ends. This CDR3 is 14 amino acids long. In DNA, the CDR3 is TGTGCCAGCAGTTTTGGGGCCGATAATTCACCCCTCCACTTT. Protein product: CASSFGADNSPLHF.

The chain carries TRBV6-5 and TRBJ2-7; possibly TRBD2 for D (6 bases). The CDR3 spans 14 residues. With 7 bases removed from V and 1 base from J, the gap between germline ends came to 14 bases. Germline V gene data show CDR1 as MNHEY and CDR2 as SVGAGI. CDR3 DNA: TGTGCCAGCAATCCCGGGACTCGATCCTACGAGCAGTACTTC. Translating gives CASNPGTRSYEQYF.

This clone occurred a few times. J is TRBJ2-7 and V is TRBV11-2; D remains ambiguous. The germline V gene has CDR1 SGHAT and CDR2 FQNNGV. The CDR3 extends over 16 amino acids. Trimming took off 5 bases at V and 1 base at J, with 18 bases between the two ends. The CDR3 nucleotides are TGTGCCAGCAGCACAATTCGACGGGTTGTATCCTACGAGCAGTACTTC. Amino acid sequence: CASSTIRRVVSYEQYF.

This rearrangement joins TRBV12-5 to TRBJ2-4; D is perhaps TRBD1 (5 bases). V shed 0 bases and J shed 0 bases, with 21 bases lying between them. The CDR3 length is 20 residues. Germline V CDR1 and CDR2: LGHNT, FRNRAP. In DNA form, the CDR3 reads TGTGCTAGTGGTTTGGTACTCGACAGCCAGGTCACTCTAGCCAAAAACATTCAGTACTTC. It specifies CASGLVLDSQVTLAKNIQYF.

The chain combines TRBV2 with TRBJ2-2; weak D call: TRBD1 (6 bases). Germline V gives CDR1 SNHLY, CDR2 FYNNEI. The CDR3 sequence is 15 residues long. The V end was cut by 5 bases, the J end by 2 bases, with 12 bases between. The CDR3 DNA reads TGTGCCAGCAGTTGGGACAAACTAAACACCGGGGAGCTGTTTTTT. This gives the protein CASSWDKLNTGELFF.

This clone was recorded a few times. The chain has TRBV7-6 and TRBJ1-6; TRBD1 is a possible D gene (6 bases). V shed 5 bases and J shed 8 bases, with 16 bases lying between them. CDR3 size: 15 residues. From germline, CDR1 is SGHVS and CDR2 FNYEAQ. The CDR3 bases are TGTGCCAGCAGCCAAAATCGGGCAGGGGATTCACCCCTCCACTTT. Protein product: CASSQNRAGDSPLHF.

The chain recombines TRBV27 with TRBJ2-7, with 7 bases identical to TRBD2. The germline V gene has CDR1 MNHEY and CDR2 SMNVEV (reference sequence). The CDR3 consists of 16 residues. V gave up 6 bases and J gave up 7 bases; unmatched junction bases: 18. CDR3 DNA sequence: TGTGCCAGCAGCAAATTCGGACGGGAGGAATGGTTGGAGCAGTACTTC. This encodes CASSKFGREEWLEQYF.

The CDR3: CASSGYGTGGNSPLHF. The CDR3 nucleotides are TGTGCCAGCAGTGGTTACGGGACAGGAGGTAATTCACCCCTCCACTTT. This chain links TRBV28 with TRBJ1-6; 8 positions match TRBD1. Germline CDR1 is MDHEN and CDR2 is SYDVKM. CDR3 length: 16 amino acids. The ends lost 5 bases at V and 6 bases at J; junction bases unmatched: 9.

The chain is built from TRBV5-1 and TRBJ2-2, with D tentatively TRBD1 (6 bases). The CDR3 sequence is 15 residues long. V gave up 1 base and J gave up 3 bases, with 10 bases separating them. The germline gives CDR1 SGHRS, CDR2 YFSETQ. The CDR3 is CASSLMSGDTGELFF. The CDR3 nucleotides are TGCGCCAGCAGCTTGATGTCAGGGGACACCGGGGAGCTGTTTTTT.

The chain joins TRBV13 to TRBJ2-7, with D unresolved. The ends were cut back, 5 bases at V and 6 bases at J, with 8 bases in the middle. The CDR3 totals 11 residues. Germline V gene lookup returns CDR1 PRHDT and CDR2 FYEKMQ (reference sequence). In DNA form, the CDR3 reads TGTGCCAGCAGCGGTTCGGGCGAGCAGTACTTC. It yields the protein CASSGSGEQYF.

The chain couples TRBV7-9 to TRBJ2-6; D is perhaps TRBD1 (6 bases). Germline V gives CDR1 SEHNR, CDR2 FQNEAQ (reference sequence). The CDR3 is 19 amino acids. V lost 5 bases and J 5 bases, leaving 25 bases between the germline ends. CDR3 loop: CASSSGTFRGTRWANVLTF. For the CDR3, the DNA is TGTGCCAGCAGCAGTGGGACATTCCGGGGCACTCGCTGGGCCAACGTCCTGACTTTC.

The V and J genes are TRBV6-2 or TRBV6-3 and TRBJ2-5, with TRBD2 matching 8 bases. Trimming removed 5 bases from V and 3 bases from J; junction bases left unmatched: 8. This CDR3 spans 15 amino acids. Germline V gene lookup returns CDR1 MNHEY and CDR2 SVGEGT. CDR3 sequence (DNA): TGTGCCAGCAGTGGGGGAGCGGGGGAGAAAGAGACCCAGTACTTC. It encodes CASSGGAGEKETQYF.

CDR3 in amino acids: CASSQEAGSYPGELFF. In DNA, the CDR3 is TGTGCCAGCAGCCAAGAAGCGGGCAGTTACCCCGGGGAGCTGTTTTTT. The gene calls are TRBV4-2 and TRBJ2-2, with D perhaps matching TRBD2 (6 bases). This CDR3 is 16 amino acids long. V was cut by 0 bases and J by 6 bases, with 14 bases left in between. Germline CDR1 is LGHNA and CDR2 is YNFKEQ.